These 21 T cell receptor beta chains share one sample of origin, sequenced in a study of early stage breast cancer tumors. Method: immunoSEQ multiplex PCR; TCRdb's copy keeps in-frame clones and lacks some. Of around 28,000 clones in the sample, around 70% were seen once. Sequencing was done on a sample of blood. These receptor sequences come from a person in their fifties with breast cancer.

This clone was detected only once. The gene calls are TRBV6-1 and TRBJ2-2; D gene uncertain. Germline CDR1 is MNHNS and CDR2 is SASEGT. The CDR3 has 14 residues. V shed 4 bases and J shed 1 base, with 7 bases lying between them. The DNA of the CDR3 is TGTGCCAGCAGTGTTCAAGTGAACACCGGGGAGCTGTTTTTT. This sequence encodes CASSVQVNTGELFF.

J is TRBJ2-3 and V is TRBV27; 12 positions match TRBD2. The junction had 3 bases not matched to a gene; V was cut back by 5 bases and J by 0 bases. This CDR3 region has 16 residues. CDR1 is MNHEY and CDR2 is SMNVEV in the germline V gene (reference sequence). Written as DNA, the CDR3 is TGTGCCAGCAGTCCGGGACTAGCGGGTAGCACAGATACGCAGTATTTT. This gives the protein CASSPGLAGSTDTQYF.

Written as DNA, the CDR3 is TGCGCCAGTCAGCCAGGAGGTGGGGCCAACGTCCTGACTTTC. Translation gives CASQPGGGANVLTF. This sequence joins TRBV4-3 and TRBJ2-6; maybe TRBD2 (5 bases). The CDR3 sequence is 14 residues long. Trimming cost V 9 bases and J 3 bases, with 12 bases left between them. Germline V gives CDR1 LGHNA, CDR2 YSLEER.

This clone has more than one count but fewer than ten. The chain recombines TRBV6-6 with TRBJ1-4; D uncertain. Trimming pared 7 bases from V and 0 bases from J, leaving 15 bases between. The CDR3 contains 16 residues. CDR1 and CDR2 (germline): MNHNY, SVGAGI (reference sequence). The CDR3 DNA sequence: TGTGCCAGCACCCGGGGTTCGACTGCAACTAATGAAAAACTGTTTTTT. Translation gives CASTRGSTATNEKLFF.

In this sample, this clone turned up a few times. The genes are TRBV19 and TRBJ1-1; TRBD1 is a possible D gene (6 bases). The V and J ends lost 7 bases and 1 base respectively, with 16 bases between them. The CDR3 loop spans 15 amino acids. Germline CDR1 is LNHDA and CDR2 is SQIVND (reference sequence). The CDR3 here is CASTPGGLWNTEAFF. The CDR3 DNA follows: TGTGCCAGTACCCCCGGGGGGCTGTGGAACACTGAAGCTTTCTTT. Complete variable domain (other parts from reference TRBV19 and TRBJ1-1): DGGITQSPKYLFRKEGQNVTLSCEQNLNHDAMYWYRQDPGQGLRLIYYSQIVNDFQKGDIAEGYSVSREKKESFPLTVTSAQKNPTAFYLCASTPGGLWNTEAFFGQGTRLTVV.

The chain links TRBV5-5 to TRBJ2-7; tentative D call: TRBD1 (6 bases). Germline assignment: CDR1 SGHKS and CDR2 YYEKEE (reference sequence). The CDR3 length is 14 residues. V dropped 4 bases and J dropped 1 base, with 12 bases sitting between them. CDR3 nucleotides: TGTGCCAGCAGCCGAGAAGGGACATCCTACGAGCAGTACTTC. It specifies CASSREGTSYEQYF.

Note on this clone: This CDR3 is also generated by other DNA sequences in the sample. The chain couples TRBV4-3 to TRBJ1-1; D is ambiguous. Per germline, CDR1 LGHNA and CDR2 YSLEER. Trimming pared 0 bases from V and 1 base from J, leaving 6 bases between. The CDR3 has 14 amino acids. CDR3: CASSQDRGNTEAFF. CDR3 sequence (DNA): TGCGCCAGCAGCCAAGATCGGGGGAACACTGAAGCTTTCTTT.

A note on this clone: Other DNA sequences within the sample encode an identical CDR3. Here the CDR3 reads CASSLALAGGPQETQYF. CDR3 DNA sequence: TGCGCCAGCAGCTTGGCCTTGGCGGGAGGGCCCCAAGAGACCCAGTACTTC. The chain has TRBV5-1 and TRBJ2-5; TRBD2 matches at 9 bases. This CDR3 is 17 amino acids long. Trimming at V came to 0 bases and at J to 1 base, leaving 7 bases not matched to a gene. Germline V gene sequence: CDR1 SGHRS, CDR2 YFSETQ.

As DNA, the CDR3 is TGTGCCAGCAGCTTAGGGATTGACGGCCACCCCTACGAGCAGTACTTC. This translates into CASSLGIDGHPYEQYF. The genes are TRBV7-9 and TRBJ2-7; D uncertain. The CDR3 consists of 16 residues. Germline CDR1 SEHNR, CDR2 FQNEAQ (reference sequence). Trimming pared 1 base from V and 2 bases from J, leaving 15 bases between.

The chain joins TRBV9 to TRBJ1-3; 9 bases are shared with TRBD1. CDR3 size: 15 residues. Germline values: CDR1 SGDLS, CDR2 YYNGEE. Trimming removed 6 bases from V and 2 bases from J; junction bases left unmatched: 6. CDR3 sequence (DNA): TGTGCCAGCAACTCACAGGGGGCGGCTGGAAACACCATATATTTT. It translates to CASNSQGAAGNTIYF.

The V and J genes are TRBV6-5 and TRBJ1-2, with a weak D call TRBD1 (6 bases). Germline CDR1 is MNHEY and CDR2 is SVGAGI. V lost 4 bases, J lost 4 bases, and 16 bases lay in between. CDR3 length equals 15 residues. The DNA for the CDR3 is TGTGCCAGCAGTTCCCTCACAGGGAGGTCCTATGGCTACACCTTC. Translation: CASSSLTGRSYGYTF.

This clone was observed a handful of times. The V and J genes are TRBV29-1 and TRBJ1-1; D is undetermined. V was cut by 7 bases and J by 0 bases, with 9 bases left in between. The length of the CDR3 is 12 residues. The germline gives CDR1 SQVTM, CDR2 ANQGSEA. CDR3 residues: CSATLMNTEAFF. CDR3 coding DNA: TGCAGCGCCACTTTAATGAACACTGAAGCTTTCTTT.

The table lists this clone with a count of one. The rearrangement links TRBV7-2 to TRBJ1-2, with D possibly TRBD1 on 6 matching bases. There are 16 residues in the CDR3. V was clipped by 1 base and J by 0 bases, with 12 bases between them. Germline V lookup: CDR1 SGHTA, CDR2 FQGNSA. Written as DNA, the CDR3 is TGTGCCAGCAGCTTAGGGGGGGCGGGAGCTAACTATGGCTACACCTTC. Amino acids: CASSLGGAGANYGYTF.

This clone has more than one count but fewer than ten. The chain employs TRBV19 and TRBJ1-2; 8 bases align to TRBD1. This CDR3 spans 13 amino acids. V gave up 6 bases and J gave up 9 bases; unmatched junction bases: 9. CDR1 LNHDA and CDR2 SQIVND come from the germline V gene (reference sequence). This chain's CDR3 is CASRGGQALRYTF. The DNA for the CDR3 is TGTGCCAGTAGGGGGGGACAGGCCCTCCGCTACACCTTC.

Here the CDR3 DNA reads TGTGCCAGCAGCTTATCGCCGGGACAGGGACTTCGCGAGCAGTACTTC. Translation: CASSLSPGQGLREQYF. J is TRBJ2-7 and V is TRBV7-3; 9 bases align to TRBD1. The CDR3 is made up of 16 amino acids. Germline-derived CDR1 and CDR2 are SGHTA and FQGTGA. V dropped 2 bases and J dropped 6; count of bases not matched to a gene: 11.

The V gene is TRBV7-6, the J gene TRBJ1-4, with unresolved D. Trimming removed 1 base at V and 8 bases at J, with 11 bases between. Germline-derived CDR1 and CDR2 are SGHVS and FNYEAQ. The CDR3 totals 14 residues. The CDR3 DNA is TGTGCCAGCAGCTTAGAGGTCGTTAACGAAAAACTGTTTTTT. Amino acids: CASSLEVVNEKLFF.

This sequence joins TRBV15 and TRBJ2-7; 8 bases align to TRBD1. From germline, CDR1 is LNHNV and CDR2 YYDKDF (reference sequence). V lost 0 bases and J lost 2; bases outside the gene matches: 6. This CDR3 has 16 residues. The CDR3 sequence: CATSREVGTGAYEQYF. The CDR3 bases are TGTGCCACCAGCAGAGAGGTTGGGACAGGCGCCTACGAGCAGTACTTC.

This clone has only one observation. The chain couples TRBV19 to TRBJ2-1; TRBD2 matches at 11 bases. The V and J ends lost 5 bases and 7 bases, in that order; junction bases with no gene match: 1. CDR3 length equals 13 residues. CDR1 and CDR2 from the germline V gene are LNHDA and SQIVND (reference sequence). The CDR3 nucleotides read TGTGCCAGTAGTTTAGCGGGAGGGAATGAGCAGTTCTTC. It specifies CASSLAGGNEQFF. The variable domain in full, with the rest retrieved from reference TRBV19 and TRBJ2-1, is DGGITQSPKYLFRKEGQNVTLSCEQNLNHDAMYWYRQDPGQGLRLIYYSQIVNDFQKGDIAEGYSVSREKKESFPLTVTSAQKNPTAFYLCASSLAGGNEQFFGPGTRLTVL.

Of note for this clone: Other DNA sequences of this sample code for an identical CDR3. The chain joins TRBV7-6 to TRBJ2-7, with 11 bases matching TRBD2. The CDR3 spans 14 residues. From germline, CDR1 is SGHVS and CDR2 FNYEAQ. V dropped 5 bases and J dropped 4; count of bases not matched to a gene: 4. The CDR3 region is CASSPGTSGYEQYF. The CDR3 DNA reads as TGTGCCAGCAGCCCGGGGACTAGCGGATACGAGCAGTACTTC.

This clone was detected a few times. The identical CDR3 is also encoded by other nucleotide sequences in the sample. The rearrangement links TRBV2 to TRBJ2-7; TRBD2 matches 8 bases. The CDR3 is 14 residues long. The V segment lost 6 bases and the J segment 0 bases; nucleotides outside the gene matches: 4. Germline loops: CDR1 SNHLY, CDR2 FYNNEI. CDR3 coding DNA: TGTGCCAGCAGCCGAAGCGGGAGCTCCTACGAGCAGTACTTC. This encodes CASSRSGSSYEQYF.

V and J are TRBV21-1 and TRBJ2-7; the table's D call, TRBD2, has no DNA check behind it. TRBV21-1 is labeled a pseudogene. The CDR3 is made up of 16 amino acids. The CDR3 DNA reads as TGTGCCAGCAGTGTAAAACGGCCTAGCGGGAAGTGCGAGCAGTACTTC. Translated, it gives CASSVKRPSGKCEQYF.